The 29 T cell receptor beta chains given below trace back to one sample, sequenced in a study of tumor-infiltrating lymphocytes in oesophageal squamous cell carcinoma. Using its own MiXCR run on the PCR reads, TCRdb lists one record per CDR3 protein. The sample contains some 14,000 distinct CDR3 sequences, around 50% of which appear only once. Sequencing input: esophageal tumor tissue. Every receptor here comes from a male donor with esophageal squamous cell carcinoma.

The CDR3 reads CASSLSLAGGDNEQFF. CDR3 in DNA: TGTGCCAGCAGCCTTTCCCTAGCGGGTGGAGACAATGAGCAGTTCTTC. The genes are TRBV6-4 and TRBJ2-1, with 8 nucleotides matching TRBD2. CDR1 MRHNA and CDR2 SNTAGT come from the germline V gene. CDR3 size: 16 residues. V lost 6 bases to trimming and J lost 5 bases; unmatched junction nucleotides: 12.

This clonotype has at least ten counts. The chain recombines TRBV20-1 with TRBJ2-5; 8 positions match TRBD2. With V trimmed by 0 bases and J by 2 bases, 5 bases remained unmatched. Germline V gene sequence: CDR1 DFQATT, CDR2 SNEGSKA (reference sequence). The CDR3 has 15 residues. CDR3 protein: CSARDPSGSQETQYF. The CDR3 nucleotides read TGCAGTGCTAGAGATCCTAGCGGGTCACAAGAGACCCAGTACTTC.

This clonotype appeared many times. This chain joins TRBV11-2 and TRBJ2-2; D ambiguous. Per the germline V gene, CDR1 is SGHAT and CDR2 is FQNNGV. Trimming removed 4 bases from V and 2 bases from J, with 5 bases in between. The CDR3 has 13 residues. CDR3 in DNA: TGTGCCAGCAGCTCGACTAACACCGGGGAGCTGTTTTTT. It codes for CASSSTNTGELFF. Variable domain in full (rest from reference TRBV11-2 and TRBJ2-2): EAGVAQSPRYKIIEKRQSVAFWCNPISGHATLYWYQQILGQGPKLLIQFQNNGVVDDSQLPKDRFSAERLKGVDSTLKIQPAKLEDSAVYLCASSSTNTGELFFGEGSRLTVL.

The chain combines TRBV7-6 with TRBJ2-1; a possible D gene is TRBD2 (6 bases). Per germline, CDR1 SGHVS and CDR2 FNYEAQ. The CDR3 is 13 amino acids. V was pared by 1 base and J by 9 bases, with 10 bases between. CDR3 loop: CASSLGVAAEQFF. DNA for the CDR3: TGTGCCAGCAGCTTAGGTGTAGCGGCTGAGCAGTTCTTC.

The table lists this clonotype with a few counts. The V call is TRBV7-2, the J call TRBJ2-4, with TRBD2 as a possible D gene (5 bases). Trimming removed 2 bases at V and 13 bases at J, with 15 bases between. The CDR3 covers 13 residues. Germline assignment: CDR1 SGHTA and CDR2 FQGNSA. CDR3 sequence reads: CASSLRPEWEQYF. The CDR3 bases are TGTGCCAGCAGCTTACGGCCTGAATGGGAGCAGTACTTC. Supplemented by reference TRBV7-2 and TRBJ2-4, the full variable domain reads GAGVSQSPSNKVTEKGKDVELRCDPISGHTALYWYRQSLGQGLEFLIYFQGNSAPDKSGLPSDRFSAERTGGSVSTLTIQRTQQEDSAVYLCASSLRPEWEQYFGAGTRLSVL.

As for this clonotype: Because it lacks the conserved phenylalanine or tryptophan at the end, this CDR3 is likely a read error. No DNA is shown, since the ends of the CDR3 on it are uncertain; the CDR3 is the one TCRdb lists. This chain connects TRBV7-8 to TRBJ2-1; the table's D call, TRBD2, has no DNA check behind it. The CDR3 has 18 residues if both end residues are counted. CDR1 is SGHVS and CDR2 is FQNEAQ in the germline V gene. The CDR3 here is CASSPRTSGRTYEQYFGA.

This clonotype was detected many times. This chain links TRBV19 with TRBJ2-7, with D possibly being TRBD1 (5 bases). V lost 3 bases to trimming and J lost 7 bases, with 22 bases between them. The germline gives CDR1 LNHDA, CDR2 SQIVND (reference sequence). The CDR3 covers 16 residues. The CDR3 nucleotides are TGTGCCAGTAGTATTTGGGCGCAGGGCGGCCTTGGGGAGCAGTACTTC. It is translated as CASSIWAQGGLGEQYF.

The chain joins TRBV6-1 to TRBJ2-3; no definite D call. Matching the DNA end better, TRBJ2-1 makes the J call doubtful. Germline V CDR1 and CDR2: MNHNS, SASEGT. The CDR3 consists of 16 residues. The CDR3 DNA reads TGTGCCAGCAGTGAAGGGGTGGCAGCTAGATTCGGTGAGCAGTTCTTC. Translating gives CASSEGVAARFGEQFF.

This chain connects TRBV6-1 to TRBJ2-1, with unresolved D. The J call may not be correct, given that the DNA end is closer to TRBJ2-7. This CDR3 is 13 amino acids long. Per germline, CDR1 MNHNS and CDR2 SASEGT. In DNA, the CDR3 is TGTGCCAGCAGTTATACCAACTTGAATGAGCAGTACTTC. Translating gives CASSYTNLNEQYF.

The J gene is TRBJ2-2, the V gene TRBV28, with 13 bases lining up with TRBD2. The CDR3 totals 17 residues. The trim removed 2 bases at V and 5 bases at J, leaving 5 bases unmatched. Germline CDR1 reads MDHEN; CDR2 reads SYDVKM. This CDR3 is CASSLVRTSGRTGELFF. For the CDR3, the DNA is TGTGCCAGCAGTTTAGTCCGGACTAGCGGGAGAACCGGGGAGCTGTTTTTT.

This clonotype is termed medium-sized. Here the CDR3 DNA reads TGTGCCAGCAGTCCCCCGGGGTTTGGCTACACCTTC. Its translation is CASSPPGFGYTF. The rearrangement joins TRBV28 to TRBJ1-2; D is undetermined. Germline values: CDR1 MDHEN, CDR2 SYDVKM. The CDR3 spans 12 residues. V was pared by 5 bases and J by 7 bases, with 11 bases between.

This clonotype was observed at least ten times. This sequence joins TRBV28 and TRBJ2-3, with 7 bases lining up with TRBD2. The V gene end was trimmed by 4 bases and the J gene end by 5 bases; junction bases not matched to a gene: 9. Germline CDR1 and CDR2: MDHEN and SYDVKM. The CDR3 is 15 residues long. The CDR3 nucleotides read TGTGCCAGCAGTTCCGGGACTACGGCCATAGATACGCAGTATTTT. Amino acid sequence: CASSSGTTAIDTQYF.

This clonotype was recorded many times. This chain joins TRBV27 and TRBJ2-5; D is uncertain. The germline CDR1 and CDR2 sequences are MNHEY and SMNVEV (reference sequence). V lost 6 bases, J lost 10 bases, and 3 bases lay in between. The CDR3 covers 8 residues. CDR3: CASRGQYF. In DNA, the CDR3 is TGTGCCAGCAGGGGCCAGTACTTC.

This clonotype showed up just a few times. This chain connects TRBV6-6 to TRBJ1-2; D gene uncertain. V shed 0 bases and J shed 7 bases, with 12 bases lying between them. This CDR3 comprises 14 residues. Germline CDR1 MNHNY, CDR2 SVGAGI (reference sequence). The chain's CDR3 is CASSYSPTEGGYTF. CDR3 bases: TGTGCCAGCAGTTACTCGCCCACCGAGGGTGGCTACACCTTC.

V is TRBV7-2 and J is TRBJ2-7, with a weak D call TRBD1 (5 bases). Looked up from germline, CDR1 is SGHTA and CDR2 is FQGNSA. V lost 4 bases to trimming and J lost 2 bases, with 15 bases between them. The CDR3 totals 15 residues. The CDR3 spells CASSSFRTSAYEQYF. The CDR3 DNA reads TGTGCCAGCAGCTCTTTCAGGACATCAGCCTACGAGCAGTACTTC.

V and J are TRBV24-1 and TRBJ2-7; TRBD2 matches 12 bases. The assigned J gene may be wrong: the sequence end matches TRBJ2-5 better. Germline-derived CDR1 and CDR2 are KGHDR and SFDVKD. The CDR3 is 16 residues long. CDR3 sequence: CATSAASGREKETQYF. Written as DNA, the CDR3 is TGTGCCACCAGTGCGGCTAGCGGGAGGGAAAAGGAGACCCAGTACTTC.

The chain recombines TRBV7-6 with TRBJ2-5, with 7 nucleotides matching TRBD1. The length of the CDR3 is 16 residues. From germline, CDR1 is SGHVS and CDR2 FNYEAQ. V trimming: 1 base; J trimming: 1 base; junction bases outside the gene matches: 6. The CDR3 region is CASSLVGQNLQETQYF. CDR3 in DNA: TGTGCCAGCAGCTTAGTGGGACAGAATCTCCAAGAGACCCAGTACTTC.

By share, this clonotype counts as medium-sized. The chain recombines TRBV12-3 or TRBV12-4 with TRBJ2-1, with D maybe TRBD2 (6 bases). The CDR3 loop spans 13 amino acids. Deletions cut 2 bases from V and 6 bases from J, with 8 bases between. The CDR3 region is CASSLWGVNEQFF. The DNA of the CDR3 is TGTGCCAGCAGTTTATGGGGGGTCAATGAGCAGTTCTTC.

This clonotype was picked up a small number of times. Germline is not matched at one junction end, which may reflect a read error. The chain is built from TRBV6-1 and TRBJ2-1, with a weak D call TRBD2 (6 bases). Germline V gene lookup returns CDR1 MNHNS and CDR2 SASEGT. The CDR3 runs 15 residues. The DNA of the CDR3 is TGTGCCAGCAGTGAGTCGGCGGGGAACACCGGGGAGCTGTACTTC. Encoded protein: CASSESAGNTGELYF.

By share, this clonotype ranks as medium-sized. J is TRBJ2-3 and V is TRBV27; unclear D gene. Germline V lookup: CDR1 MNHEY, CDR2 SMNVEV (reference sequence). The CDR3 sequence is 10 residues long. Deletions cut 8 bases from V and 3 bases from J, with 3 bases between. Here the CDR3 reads CASGTDTQYF. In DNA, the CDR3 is TGTGCCAGCGGAACAGATACGCAGTATTTT.

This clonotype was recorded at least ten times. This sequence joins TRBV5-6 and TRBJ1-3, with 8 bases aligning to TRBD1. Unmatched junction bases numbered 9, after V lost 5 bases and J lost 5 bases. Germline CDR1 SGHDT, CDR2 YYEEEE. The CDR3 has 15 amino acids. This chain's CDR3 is CASSPDRDIRNTIYF. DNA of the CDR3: TGTGCCAGCAGTCCGGACAGGGATATTAGAAACACCATATATTTT.

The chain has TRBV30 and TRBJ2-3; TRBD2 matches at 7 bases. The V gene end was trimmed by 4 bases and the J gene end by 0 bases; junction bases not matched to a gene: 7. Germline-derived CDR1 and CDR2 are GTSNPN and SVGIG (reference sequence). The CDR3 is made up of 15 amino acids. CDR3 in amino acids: CAWTKSGTSTDTQYF. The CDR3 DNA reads TGTGCCTGGACCAAAAGCGGGACTAGCACAGATACGCAGTATTTT.

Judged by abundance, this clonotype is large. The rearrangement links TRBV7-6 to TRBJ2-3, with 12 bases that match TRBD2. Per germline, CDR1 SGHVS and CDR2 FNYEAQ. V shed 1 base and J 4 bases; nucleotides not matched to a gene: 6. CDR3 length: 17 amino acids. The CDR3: CASSLGLAGGRADTQYF. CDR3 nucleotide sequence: TGTGCCAGCAGCTTAGGGCTAGCGGGAGGGCGTGCAGATACGCAGTATTTT.

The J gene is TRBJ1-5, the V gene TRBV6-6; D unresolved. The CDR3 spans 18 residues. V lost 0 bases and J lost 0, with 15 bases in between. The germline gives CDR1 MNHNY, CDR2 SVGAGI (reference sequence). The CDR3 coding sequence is TGTGCCAGCAGTTACTCGATCTCCCGAATTTATAGCAATCAGCCCCAGCATTTT. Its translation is CASSYSISRIYSNQPQHF.

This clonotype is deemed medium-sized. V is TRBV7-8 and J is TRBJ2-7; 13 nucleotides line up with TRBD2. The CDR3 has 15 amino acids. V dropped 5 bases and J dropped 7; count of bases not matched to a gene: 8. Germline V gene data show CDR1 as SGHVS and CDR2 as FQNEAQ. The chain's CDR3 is CASSHGTSGDNEQYF. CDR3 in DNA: TGTGCCAGCAGCCATGGGACTAGCGGGGACAATGAGCAGTACTTC.

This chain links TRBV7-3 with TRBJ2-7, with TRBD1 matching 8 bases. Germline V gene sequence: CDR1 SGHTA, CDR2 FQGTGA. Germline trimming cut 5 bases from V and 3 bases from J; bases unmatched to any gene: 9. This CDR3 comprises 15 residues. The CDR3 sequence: CASSPTGGDYYEQYF. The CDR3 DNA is TGTGCCAGCAGCCCCACAGGGGGTGACTACTACGAGCAGTACTTC. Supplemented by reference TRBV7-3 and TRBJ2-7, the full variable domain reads GAGVSQTPSNKVTEKGKYVELRCDPISGHTALYWYRQSLGQGPEFLIYFQGTGAADDSGLPNDRFFAVRPEGSVSTLKIQRTERGDSAVYLCASSPTGGDYYEQYFGPGTRLTVT.

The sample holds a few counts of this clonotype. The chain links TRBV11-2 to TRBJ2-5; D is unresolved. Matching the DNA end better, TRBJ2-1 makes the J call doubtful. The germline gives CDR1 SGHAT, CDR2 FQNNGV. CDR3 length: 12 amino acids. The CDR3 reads CASSRNYNEQFF. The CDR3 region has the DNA TGTGCCAGCAGCCGGAACTACAATGAGCAGTTCTTC.

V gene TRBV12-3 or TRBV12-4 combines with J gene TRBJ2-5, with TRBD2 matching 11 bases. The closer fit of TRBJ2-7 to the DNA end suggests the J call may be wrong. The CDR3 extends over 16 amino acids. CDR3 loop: CASSAHGTSGSYEQYF. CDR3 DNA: TGTGCCAGCAGTGCCCACGGGACTAGCGGTTCCTACGAGCAGTACTTC.

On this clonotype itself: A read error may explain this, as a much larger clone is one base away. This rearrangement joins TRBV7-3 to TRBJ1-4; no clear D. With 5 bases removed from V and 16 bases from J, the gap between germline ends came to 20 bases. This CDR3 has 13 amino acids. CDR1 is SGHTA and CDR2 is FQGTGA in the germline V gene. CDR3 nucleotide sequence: TGTGCCAGCAGCCAAAGACCATCAGATACGCAGTTTTTT. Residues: CASSQRPSDTQFF.